This record concerns one T cell receptor beta chain sequence. CDR3 length: 13 residues. Germline CDR1 SGHNT, CDR2 YYREEE (reference sequence). Trimming shortened V by 3 bases and J by 3 bases, and 10 bases separated the two germline ends. Study processing details: Reference gene primer amplification gave nucleated cell count estimates. Clones were read by immunoSEQ multiplex PCR, and TCRdb kept only the in-frame ones, dropping some. The V and J calls and clone size were taken over from that table, and D and trimming were inferred from the DNA. The data show roughly 180,000 clones, approximately 90% seen once. This sample was taken from a study of blood T cell repertoires in COVID-19. Overall study: COVID-19 samples, acute and convalescent, were from the United States, Italy and Spain.

The specimen was peripheral blood. This receptor was taken from a man between 18 and 29 years old with acute or convalescent COVID-19. J is TRBJ2-7 and V is TRBV5-4; a weak D match, TRBD1 (7 bases). The CDR3 loop is CASSSGGGYEQYF. The CDR3 DNA reads as TGTGCCAGCAGCTCAGGGGGAGGCTACGAGCAGTACTTC.